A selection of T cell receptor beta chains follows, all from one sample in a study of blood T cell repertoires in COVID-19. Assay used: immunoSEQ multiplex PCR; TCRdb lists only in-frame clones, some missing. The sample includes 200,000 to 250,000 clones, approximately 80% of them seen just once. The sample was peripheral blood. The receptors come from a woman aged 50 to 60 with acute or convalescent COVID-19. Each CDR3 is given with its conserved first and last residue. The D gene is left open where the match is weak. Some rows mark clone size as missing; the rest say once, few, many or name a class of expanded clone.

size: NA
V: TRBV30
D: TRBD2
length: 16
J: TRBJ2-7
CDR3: CAWSVGASGSFYEQYF
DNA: TGTGCCTGGAGTGTAGGGGCTAGCGGGAGTTTCTACGAGCAGTACTTC

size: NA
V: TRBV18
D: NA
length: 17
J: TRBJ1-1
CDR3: CASSPSVVSTTFTEAFF
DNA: TGTGCCAGCTCACCATCAGTAGTTAGCACTACGTTCACTGAAGCTTTCTTT

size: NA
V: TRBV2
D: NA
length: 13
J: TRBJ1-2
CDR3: CASSEQGIRGYTF
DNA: TGTGCCAGCAGTGAACAGGGGATACGGGGCTACACCTTC

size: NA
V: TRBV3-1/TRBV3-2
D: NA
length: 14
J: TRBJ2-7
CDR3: CASSQERFSYEQYF
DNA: TGTGCCAGCAGCCAAGAACGGTTCTCCTACGAGCAGTACTTC

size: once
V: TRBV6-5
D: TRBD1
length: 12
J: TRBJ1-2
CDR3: CASSSQGDGYTF
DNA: TGTGCCAGCAGTTCGCAGGGGGATGGCTACACCTTC

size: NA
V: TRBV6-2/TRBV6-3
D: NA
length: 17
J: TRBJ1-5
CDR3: CASSSRAGGTSNQPQHF
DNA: TGTGCCAGCAGTTCTCGGGCAGGAGGGACGAGCAATCAGCCCCAGCATTTT

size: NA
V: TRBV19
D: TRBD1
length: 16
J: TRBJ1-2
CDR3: CASSTTSGTGAYGYTF
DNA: TGTGCCAGTAGTACAACCTCCGGGACAGGGGCCTATGGCTACACCTTC

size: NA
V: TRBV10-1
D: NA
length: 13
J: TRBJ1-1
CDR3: CASSESGSPEAFF
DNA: TGCGCCAGCAGTGAGTCGGGGAGCCCTGAAGCTTTCTTT

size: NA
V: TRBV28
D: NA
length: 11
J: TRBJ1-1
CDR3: CASSYYDEAFF
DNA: TGTGCCAGCAGTTACTATGATGAAGCTTTCTTT

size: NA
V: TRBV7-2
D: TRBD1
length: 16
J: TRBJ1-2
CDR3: CASSPQTGGTDYGYTF
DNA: TGTGCCAGCAGCCCCCAGACAGGGGGCACTGACTATGGCTACACCTTC